This TCR beta chain came from a study of shared clonotypes between healthy human individuals. Study information: For every donor, three CD4 naive, three CD4 memory, two CD8 naive and one CD8 memory plates were used.

Healthy adults negative for HIV, lacking recent acute infections or vaccinations, served as donors. Libraries were prepared by immunoSEQ multiplex PCR; TCRdb keeps only in-frame clonotypes and omits some of them. The table records over 1.5 million clones, 95% to 99% of them present only once. This CDR3 has 16 amino acids. Trimming at V came to 7 bases and at J to 3 bases, leaving 11 bases not matched to a gene. Germline CDR1 and CDR2: MDHEN and SYDVKM. Study findings and constraints: Shared across a few donors were around 4.7% of the naive CD4 clonotypes.

This clone was seen once. Its specificity is unknown. The TCR originated in a man younger than 40 in good health. Specimen: naive CD4+ T cells sorted from blood. Subset: CD45RA+ positively selected. The genes are TRBV28 and TRBJ2-1; 8 nucleotides match TRBD2. CDR3 protein: CASIPPGGTSYNEQFF. The CDR3 coding sequence is TGTGCCAGCATCCCTCCTGGGGGGACTAGCTACAATGAGCAGTTCTTC.